This TCR beta chain was recorded in a study of blood T cell repertoires in COVID-19 (dated by TCRdb to 2018 to 2020). Concerning the study at large: Samples covering the acute and convalescent phases of COVID-19 were provided by collaborators in the United States, Italy and Spain. Samples were obtained from the ongoing ImmuneRACE study (first 160 participants) and from over 1,000 subjects provided by 6 global collaborators. Deeply sampled blood TCRbeta repertoires from subjects exposed to, actively infected with, or recovered from COVID-19 were included in the dataset. Nearly every sample came with metadata listing a de-identified subject ID, COVID-19 status, age in years and sex. The repertoires were made available in a free public database intended to serve as a resource for research on the immune response to SARS-CoV-2. The prospective study material was composed of cDNA or gDNA derived from T cells, B-cell-depleted T cells, or PBMCs. Where available, HLA class I and class II types were obtained from metadata supplied by the sample provider rather than from assay-based typing.

As to this clone: The antigen this receptor binds is unknown. Base qualities are not provided; no much larger clone lies one nucleotide away.

The collaborating institutions used their own protocols to collect whole blood in K2EDTA tubes. For TCRbeta analysis, collaborators shipped samples as frozen whole blood, isolated PBMCs, or DNA extracted from either of those sample types. Cut back by 9 bases and 5 bases, the V and J ends lie 13 bases apart. Including cysteine and phenylalanine, the CDR3 has 12 amino acids. The only DNA kept is the CDR3, 36 bases in frame from the first base. The germline V gene (reference sequence) supplies CDR1 MNHNY and CDR2 SVGAGI. Study-level results and caveats: The amount of clinical and demographic metadata varied by source and participant and was provided uncurated.

TCRbeta CDR3 regions were amplified from genomic DNA by means of the immunoSEQ Assay, a bias-controlled multiplex PCR. In the original analysis: Nucleated cell counts per sample were estimated from amplification of reference gene primers within the assay. To quantify the absolute abundance of each unique TCRbeta CDR3 rearrangement, sequence reads were collapsed and filtered. For each sample, productive Simpson clonality was calculated as the square root of Simpson's diversity index across productive rearrangements. TCRdb took this table from immuneACCESS and kept in-frame rearrangements with V and J called. Such tables lack part of the clones; where checked against another copy, unresolved V genes explain under half of the gap, and the rest is unexplained. That table supplies the V and J calls and clone size; D and trimming were determined from the DNA. This sample comprises 100,000 to 150,000 clones, roughly three quarters of them detected only once. The ten largest clones represent around 2% of the sample.

The sequence came from a woman aged 70-85 years with acute or convalescent COVID-19. The sample was peripheral blood. The receptor chain draws on TRBV6-6 and TRBJ1-2, and possibly TRBD1, on 5 matching bases. The CDR3 protein is CASRKGQYGYTF. DNA sequence: TGTGCCAGTAGAAAGGGGCAGTATGGCTACACCTTC.